The clone carrying this T cell receptor beta chain was seen a few times. Its matching antigen is unknown. The sample belongs to a study of cytomegalovirus exposure and HLA in healthy donors. In the study overall: Within the Caucasian-associated ancestry cluster were roughly 82% of the 300 to 450 genotyped donors. The study's findings and limits: There were a few CMV-associated chains whose specificity for CMV antigens was confirmed in vitro. Reports showed the classifier diagnosing cytomegalovirus status with high specificity and sensitivity. One later analysis reportedly identified an Asian-associated ancestry cluster that showed fewer N-insertions than the approximately 670-donor mean.

Researchers ran the PCR with 60 Vbeta and 13 Jbeta primers. Clones were read by immunoSEQ multiplex PCR, and TCRdb kept only the in-frame ones, dropping some. The data hold 150,000 to 200,000 clones, with approximately 70% observed a single time. V was shortened by 8 bases and J by 4 bases, with 15 bases between the two germline ends. The germline gives CDR1 MNHEY, CDR2 SMNVEV (reference sequence). The CDR3 is 14 amino acids. The chain couples TRBV27 to TRBJ1-5, with D perhaps matching TRBD1 (5 bases). The TCR originated in a man aged 40-49 years in good health and CMV-seropositive. The sequencing input was PBMCs. The CDR3, as DNA: TGTGCCAGCGGACCCATGGGGCGGAATCAGCCCCAGCATTTT. Translation gives CASGPMGRNQPQHF.